This record covers a single T cell receptor beta chain. The data derive from a study of blood T cell repertoires in COVID-19. Per the authors' pipeline: The authors estimated nucleated cell counts from reference gene primer amplification. Sequenced by immunoSEQ multiplex PCR; TCRdb stores in-frame clones only, minus some. V and J calls plus clone size are reproduced from that table; the DNA served to infer D and trimming. The sample has 140,000 to 150,000 clones, more than 75% seen once. The CDR3 is made up of 15 amino acids. Germline V gene lookup returns CDR1 SGHDT and CDR2 YYEEEE. Trimming removed 4 bases from V and 7 bases from J; junction bases left unmatched: 10. The study recruited people aged about 18 to 95 years across around 23 US areas. Either two negative PCRs, clearance, or symptom resolution qualified Cohort 3 donors as recovered.

The sequence was collected from a man in his 60s who had recovered from COVID-19. The rearrangement joins TRBV5-6 to TRBJ2-7, with TRBD2 matching over 11 bases. The sequenced material came from PBMCs or T cells enriched from blood (not recorded which). The CDR3 region is CASSHTSGGPPEQYF. CDR3 DNA sequence: TGTGCCAGCAGCCATACTAGCGGGGGACCCCCGGAGCAGTACTTC. Variable domain in full (rest from reference TRBV5-6 and TRBJ2-7): DAGVTQSPTHLIKTRGQQVTLRCSPKSGHDTVSWYQQALGQGPQFIFQYYEEEERQRGNFPDRFSGHQFPNYSSELNVNALLLGDSALYLCASSHTSGGPPEQYFGPGTRLTVT.